This is a list of T cell receptor beta chains from one sample in a study of T cell responses to AZD1222 COVID-19 vaccine. Assay: immunoSEQ multiplex PCR; the TCRdb copy retains only in-frame clones and omits some. The table records fewer than 130,000 clones, over 85% of them present only once. This material consisted of peripheral blood, taken 28 days after the second AZD1222 dose. These TCRs come from an adult who received the AZD1222 COVID-19 vaccine. The conserved cysteine and the conserved F or W are not part of the CDR3 here. The order of the fields is V gene, CDR3 protein.

TRBV5-1 ASTTRGVGYT
TRBV28 ASSPGTGGETQY
TRBV7-7 ASSLYRAEDGELF
TRBV7-3 ASSHLSGGTMETQY
TRBV11-2 ASSPPVRTDTQY
TRBV4-1 ASSHHTGDVYEQY
TRBV2 ASNRDRGSGEAF
TRBV7-9 ASSFESGGGYT
TRBV12-2 ASRLAHWARGNNQPQH
TRBV18 ASSPRLEDSYNEQF
TRBV29-1 SVQRLGTEAF
TRBV25-1 ASSRDENSYNSPLH
TRBV5-5 ASSFSQGGPPQH
TRBV11-2 ASRHMTGRSYNEQF
TRBV7-6 ASSLRDLNVGTQY
TRBV20-1 SARGGETQY
TRBV3-1/TRBV3-2 ASSHPLMLAGYEQF
TRBV21-1 ASSNLRGRGIYGYT
TRBV6-5 ASSANSAVTQAF
TRBV2 ATLPDSLHLEAF
TRBV5-1 ASSLAQNTEAF
TRBV10-1 ASSDGMNTEAF
TRBV7-9 ASSWATGDEKLF
TRBV4-3 ASSPGQGPSRNYGYT
TRBV7-9 ASSLGLSSSYNEQF
TRBV4-2 ASRAPGGLTDTQY
TRBV7-9 ASSLKGARDRGYT
TRBV11-2 ASSLGYREMNTEAF
TRBV7-2 ASSLATPGGGDEQY
TRBV5-6 ASSQRMRVTYNEQF
TRBV9 ASSPRLAGGQRTDTQY
TRBV6-2/TRBV6-3 ASSYSDEQY
TRBV7-9 ASSLEGGYT
TRBV23-1 ASSHRTCGTFDTGELF
TRBV7-2 ASSPGQGAGEQY
TRBV24-1 ATSDPVELEGSTGELF